This T cell receptor (beta chain) stems from a study of blood T cell repertoires in COVID-19. Study-wide background: Acute-phase and convalescent COVID-19 samples originated in the United States, Italy and Spain. Sources were T cells, B-cell-depleted T cells, or PBMCs; the material itself was cDNA or gDNA.

The junction had 0 bases not matched to a gene; V was cut back by 4 bases and J by 0 bases. Germline CDR1 reads SGHVS; CDR2 reads FQNEAQ. This CDR3 contains 14 residues. Methods used by the authors: The assay estimated nucleated cells by amplifying reference gene primers. Produced via immunoSEQ multiplex PCR; TCRdb's table is partial and in-frame only. V and J calls and clone size follow that table, whereas D and trimming were derived from the DNA. The sample yields about 230,000 clones, around 83% seen once. The TCR comes from a man aged 40-49 years with active or convalescent COVID-19. The sequencing sample was made of peripheral blood. The rearrangement joins TRBV7-8 to TRBJ2-7, with 10 bases matching TRBD1. Here the CDR3 DNA reads TGTGCCAGCAGCTGGACAGGGGGCTCCTACGAGCAGTACTTC. It specifies CASSWTGGSYEQYF. The variable domain in full, with the rest retrieved from reference TRBV7-8 and TRBJ2-7, is GAGVSQSPRYKVAKRGQDVALRCDPISGHVSLFWYQQALGQGPEFLTYFQNEAQLDKSGLPSDRFFAERPEGSVSTLKIQRTQQEDSAVYLCASSWTGGSYEQYFGPGTRLTVT.